This TCR beta chain was observed in a study of radiotherapy plus CTLA-4 blockade in lung cancer. TCRdb's copy holds only in-frame clones and misses some; the assay was immunoSEQ multiplex PCR. The sample gives 80,000 or so clones, roughly 80% of which show up once; approximately 0.73% is in the top ten. Per germline, CDR1 MNHEY and CDR2 SMNVEV (reference sequence). CDR3 length: 16 residues. Trimming removed 3 bases from V and 1 base from J, with 15 bases in between. Each patient with chemo-refractory metastatic non-small-cell lung cancer was treated with focal radiation plus CTLA-4 blockade using ipilimumab.

The specimen comprised peripheral blood, sampled from a patient treated with radiotherapy plus ipilimumab. The chain employs TRBV27 and TRBJ1-1; a weak D match, TRBD1 (5 bases). This clonotype originated in a human donor with non-small cell lung cancer who had stable disease on radiotherapy plus ipilimumab. CDR3 bases: TGTGCCAGCAGTTTCCGGCCGGGACGAAGGAACACTGAAGCTTTCTTT. It encodes CASSFRPGRRNTEAFF.